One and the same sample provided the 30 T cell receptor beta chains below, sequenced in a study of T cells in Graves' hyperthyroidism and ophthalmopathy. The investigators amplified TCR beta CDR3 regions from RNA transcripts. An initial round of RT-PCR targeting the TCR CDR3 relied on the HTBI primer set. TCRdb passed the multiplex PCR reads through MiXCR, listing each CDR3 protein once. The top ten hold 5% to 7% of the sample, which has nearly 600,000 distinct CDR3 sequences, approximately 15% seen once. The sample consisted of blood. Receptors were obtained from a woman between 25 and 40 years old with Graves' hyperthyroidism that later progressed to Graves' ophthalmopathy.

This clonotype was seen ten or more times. The CDR3 sequence is CASSYQFEETQYF. The DNA for the CDR3 is TGTGCCAGCAGTTACCAGTTTGAAGAGACCCAGTACTTC. The chain is built from TRBV6-2 or TRBV6-3 and TRBJ2-5; D gene unclear. This CDR3 is built from 13 residues. V gave up 2 bases and J gave up 3 bases, with 7 bases separating them. CDR1 is MNHEY and CDR2 is SVGEGT in the germline V gene.

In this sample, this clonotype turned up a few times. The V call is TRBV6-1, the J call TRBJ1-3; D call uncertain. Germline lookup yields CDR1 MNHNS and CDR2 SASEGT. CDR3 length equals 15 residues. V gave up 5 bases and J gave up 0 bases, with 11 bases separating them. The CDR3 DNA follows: TGTGCCAGCAGTTCGGGCTTCGACTCTGGAAACACCATATATTTT. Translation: CASSSGFDSGNTIYF.

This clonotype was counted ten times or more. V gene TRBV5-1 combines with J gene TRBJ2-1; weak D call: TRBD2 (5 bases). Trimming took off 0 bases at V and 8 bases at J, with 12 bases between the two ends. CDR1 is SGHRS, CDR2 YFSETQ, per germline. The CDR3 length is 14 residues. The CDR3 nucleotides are TGCGCCAGCAGCTTGGCCGAGGGTACATATGAGCAGTTCTTC. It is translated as CASSLAEGTYEQFF.

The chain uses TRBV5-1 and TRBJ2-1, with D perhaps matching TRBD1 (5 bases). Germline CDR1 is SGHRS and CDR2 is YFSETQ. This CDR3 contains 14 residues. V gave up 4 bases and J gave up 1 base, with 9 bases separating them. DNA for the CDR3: TGCGCCAGCAGCATGGCAGGGTCCTACAATGAGCAGTTCTTC. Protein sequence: CASSMAGSYNEQFF.

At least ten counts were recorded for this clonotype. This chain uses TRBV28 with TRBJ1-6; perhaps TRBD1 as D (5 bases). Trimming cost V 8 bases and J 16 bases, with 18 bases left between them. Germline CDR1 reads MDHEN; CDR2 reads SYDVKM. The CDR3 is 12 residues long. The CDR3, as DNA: TGTGCCAGCCTACAGGCCGGAGGGGCTCTCCACTTT. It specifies CASLQAGGALHF.

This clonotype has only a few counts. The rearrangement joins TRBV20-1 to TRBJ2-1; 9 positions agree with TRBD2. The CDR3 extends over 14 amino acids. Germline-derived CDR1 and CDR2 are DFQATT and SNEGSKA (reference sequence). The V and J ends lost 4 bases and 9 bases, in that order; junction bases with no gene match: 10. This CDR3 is CSANGLAPPGEQFF. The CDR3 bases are TGCAGTGCTAACGGACTAGCGCCGCCAGGTGAGCAGTTCTTC.

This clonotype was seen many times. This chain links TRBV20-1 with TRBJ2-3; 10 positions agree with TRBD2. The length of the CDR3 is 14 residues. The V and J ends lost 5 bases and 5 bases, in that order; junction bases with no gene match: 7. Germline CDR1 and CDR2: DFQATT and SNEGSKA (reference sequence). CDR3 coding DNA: TGCAGTGCTGGCCTAGCGGGAGCTGTAGATACGCAGTATTTT. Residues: CSAGLAGAVDTQYF.

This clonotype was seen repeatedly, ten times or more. CDR3 sequence reads: CASISGQGTYGYTF. The CDR3 nucleotides are TGTGCCAGCATATCAGGACAGGGGACCTATGGCTACACCTTC. The chain is built from TRBV28 and TRBJ1-2, with 9 bases lining up with TRBD1. The CDR3 spans 14 residues. Germline V gene lookup returns CDR1 MDHEN and CDR2 SYDVKM. V was pared by 7 bases and J by 4 bases, with 7 bases of the junction left unmatched.

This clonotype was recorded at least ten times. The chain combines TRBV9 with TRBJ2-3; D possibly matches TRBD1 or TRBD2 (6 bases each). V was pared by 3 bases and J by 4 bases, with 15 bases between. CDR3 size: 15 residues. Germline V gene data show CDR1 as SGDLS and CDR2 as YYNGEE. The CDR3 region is CASSEGGSRADTQYF. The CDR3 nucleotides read TGTGCCAGCAGCGAGGGGGGAAGCAGGGCAGATACGCAGTATTTT. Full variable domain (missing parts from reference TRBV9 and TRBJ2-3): DSGVTQTPKHLITATGQRVTLRCSPRSGDLSVYWYQQSLDQGLQFLIQYYNGEERAKGNILERFSAQQFPDLHSELNLSSLELGDSALYFCASSEGGSRADTQYFGPGTRLTVL.

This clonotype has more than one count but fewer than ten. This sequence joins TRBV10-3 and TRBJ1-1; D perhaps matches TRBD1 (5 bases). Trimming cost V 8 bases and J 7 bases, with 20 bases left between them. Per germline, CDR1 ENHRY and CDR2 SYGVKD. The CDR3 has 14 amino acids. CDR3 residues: CAIGGGGSRYEAFF. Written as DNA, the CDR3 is TGTGCCATCGGGGGGGGGGGGAGCCGTTATGAAGCTTTCTTT.

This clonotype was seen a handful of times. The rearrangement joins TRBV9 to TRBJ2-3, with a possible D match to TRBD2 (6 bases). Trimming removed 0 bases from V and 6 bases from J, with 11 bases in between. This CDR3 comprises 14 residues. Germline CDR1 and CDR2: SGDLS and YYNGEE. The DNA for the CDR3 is TGTGCCAGCAGCGTAGCACCCGGAGGGGATACGCAGTATTTT. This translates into CASSVAPGGDTQYF.

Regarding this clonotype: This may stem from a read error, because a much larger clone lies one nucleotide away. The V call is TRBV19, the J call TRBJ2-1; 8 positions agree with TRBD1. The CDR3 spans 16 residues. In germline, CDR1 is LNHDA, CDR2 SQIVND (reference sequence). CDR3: CASSDRGGASYSEQFF. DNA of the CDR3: TGTGCCAGTAGTGACAGGGGTGGAGCCTCCTACAGTGAGCAGTTCTTC.

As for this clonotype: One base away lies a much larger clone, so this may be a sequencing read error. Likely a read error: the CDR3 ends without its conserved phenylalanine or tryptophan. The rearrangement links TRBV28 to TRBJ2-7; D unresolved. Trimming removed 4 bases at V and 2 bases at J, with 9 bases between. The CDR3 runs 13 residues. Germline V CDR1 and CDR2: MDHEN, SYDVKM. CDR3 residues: CASSSEAPYEQYL. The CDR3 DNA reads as TGTGCCAGCAGTTCAGAGGCTCCCTACGAGCAGTACTTA.

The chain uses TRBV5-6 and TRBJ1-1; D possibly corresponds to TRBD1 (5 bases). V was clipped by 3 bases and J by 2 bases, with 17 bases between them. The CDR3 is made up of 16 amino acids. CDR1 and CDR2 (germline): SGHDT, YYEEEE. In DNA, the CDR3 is TGTGCCAGCAGCTCATTCTCCGGGACGATTAACACTGAAGCTTTCTTT. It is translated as CASSSFSGTINTEAFF.

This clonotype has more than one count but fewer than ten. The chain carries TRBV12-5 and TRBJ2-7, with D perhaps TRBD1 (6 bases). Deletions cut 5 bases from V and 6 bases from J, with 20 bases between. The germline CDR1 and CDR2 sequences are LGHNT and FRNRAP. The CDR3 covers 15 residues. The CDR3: CASGPPWAGEGEQYF. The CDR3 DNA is TGTGCTAGTGGTCCTCCGTGGGCAGGGGAAGGCGAGCAGTACTTC.

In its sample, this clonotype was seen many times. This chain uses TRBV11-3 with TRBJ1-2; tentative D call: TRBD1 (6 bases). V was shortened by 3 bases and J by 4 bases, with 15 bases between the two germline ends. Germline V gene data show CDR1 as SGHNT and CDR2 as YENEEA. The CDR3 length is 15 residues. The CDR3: CASSFTQGIFYGYTF. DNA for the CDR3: TGTGCCAGCAGCTTCACTCAGGGGATCTTCTATGGCTACACCTTC.

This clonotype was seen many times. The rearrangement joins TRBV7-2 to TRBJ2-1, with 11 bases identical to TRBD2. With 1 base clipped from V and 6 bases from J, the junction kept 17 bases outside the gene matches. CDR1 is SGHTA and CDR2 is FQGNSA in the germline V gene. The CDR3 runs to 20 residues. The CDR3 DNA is TGTGCCAGCAGCTTAGTCCCACTAAGAGGAGGTAGCGGGAGGGCCAATGAGCAGTTCTTC. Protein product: CASSLVPLRGGSGRANEQFF.

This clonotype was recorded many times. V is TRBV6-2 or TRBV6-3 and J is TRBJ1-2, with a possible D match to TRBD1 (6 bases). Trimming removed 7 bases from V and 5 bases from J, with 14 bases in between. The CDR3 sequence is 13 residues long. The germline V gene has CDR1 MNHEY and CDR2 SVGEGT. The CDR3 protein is CASISRDKYGYTF. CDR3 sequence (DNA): TGTGCCAGCATCTCACGGGACAAGTATGGCTACACCTTC.

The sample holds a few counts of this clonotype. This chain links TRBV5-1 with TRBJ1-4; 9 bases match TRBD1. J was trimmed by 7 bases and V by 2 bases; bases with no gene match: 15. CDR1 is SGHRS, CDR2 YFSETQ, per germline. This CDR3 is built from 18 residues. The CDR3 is CASSFIPGQGGVAEKLFF. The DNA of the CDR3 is TGCGCCAGCAGCTTCATCCCGGGACAGGGTGGGGTGGCTGAAAAACTGTTTTTT.

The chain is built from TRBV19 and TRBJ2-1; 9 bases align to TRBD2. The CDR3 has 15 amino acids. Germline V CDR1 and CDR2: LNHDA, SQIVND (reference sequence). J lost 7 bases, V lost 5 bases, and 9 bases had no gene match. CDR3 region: CASSGREGRGNEQFF. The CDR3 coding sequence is TGTGCCAGTAGTGGGCGGGAGGGCAGGGGGAATGAGCAGTTCTTC.

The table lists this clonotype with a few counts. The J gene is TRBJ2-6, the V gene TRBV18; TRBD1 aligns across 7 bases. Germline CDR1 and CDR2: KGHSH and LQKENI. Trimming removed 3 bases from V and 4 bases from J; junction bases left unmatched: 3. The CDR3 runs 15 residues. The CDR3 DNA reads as TGTGCCAGCTCACCGCAGGGGGTAGGGGCCAACGTCCTGACTTTC. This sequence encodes CASSPQGVGANVLTF.

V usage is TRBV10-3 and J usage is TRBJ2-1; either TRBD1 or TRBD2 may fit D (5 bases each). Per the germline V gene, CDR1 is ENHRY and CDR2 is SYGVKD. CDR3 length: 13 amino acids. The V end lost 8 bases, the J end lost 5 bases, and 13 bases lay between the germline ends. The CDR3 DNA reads TGTGCCATCCTAACCGGGACCAACAATGAGCAGTTCTTC. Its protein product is CAILTGTNNEQFF.

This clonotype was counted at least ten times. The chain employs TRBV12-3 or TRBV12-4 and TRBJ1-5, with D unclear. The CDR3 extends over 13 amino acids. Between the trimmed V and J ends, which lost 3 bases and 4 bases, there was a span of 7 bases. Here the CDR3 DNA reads TGTGCCAGCAGTTTTACGGATAATCAGCCCCAGCATTTT. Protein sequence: CASSFTDNQPQHF.

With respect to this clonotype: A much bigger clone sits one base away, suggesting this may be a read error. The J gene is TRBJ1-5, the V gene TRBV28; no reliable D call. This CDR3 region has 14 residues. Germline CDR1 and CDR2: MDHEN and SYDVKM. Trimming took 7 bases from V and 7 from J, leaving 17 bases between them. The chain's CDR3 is CASIGEAVVQPQHF. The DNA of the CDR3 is TGTGCCAGCATAGGTGAAGCGGTTGTACAGCCCCAGCATTTT.

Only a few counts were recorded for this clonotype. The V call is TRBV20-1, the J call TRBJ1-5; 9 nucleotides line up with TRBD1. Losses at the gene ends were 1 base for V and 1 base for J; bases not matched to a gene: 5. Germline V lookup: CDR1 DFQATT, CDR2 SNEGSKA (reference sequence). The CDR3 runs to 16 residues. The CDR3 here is CSARGTGGWSNQPQHF. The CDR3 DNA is TGCAGTGCTAGAGGAACAGGGGGCTGGAGCAATCAGCCCCAGCATTTT.

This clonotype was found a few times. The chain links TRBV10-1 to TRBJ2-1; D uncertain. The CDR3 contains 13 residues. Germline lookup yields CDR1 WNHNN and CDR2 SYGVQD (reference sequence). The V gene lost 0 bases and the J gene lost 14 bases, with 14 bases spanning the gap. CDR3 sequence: CASSESKNPMEFF. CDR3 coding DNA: TGCGCCAGCAGTGAGTCGAAGAACCCGATGGAGTTCTTC.

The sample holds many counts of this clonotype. The CDR3 coding sequence is TGTGCCAGCAGTTTAACGGACAGGGGATACACCGGGGAGCTGTTTTTT. Translation: CASSLTDRGYTGELFF. The chain joins TRBV27 to TRBJ2-2, with 9 bases that match TRBD1. J lost 3 bases, V lost 2 bases, and 4 bases had no gene match. CDR1 and CDR2 from the germline V gene are MNHEY and SMNVEV (reference sequence). The CDR3 is made up of 16 amino acids.

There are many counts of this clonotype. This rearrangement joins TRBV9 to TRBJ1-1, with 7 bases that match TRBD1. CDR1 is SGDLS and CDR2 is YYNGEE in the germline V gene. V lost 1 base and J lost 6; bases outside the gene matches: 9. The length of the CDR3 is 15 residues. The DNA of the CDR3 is TGTGCCAGCAGCGTACACGGGACAGCTTCGTCTGAAGCTTTCTTT. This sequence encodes CASSVHGTASSEAFF.

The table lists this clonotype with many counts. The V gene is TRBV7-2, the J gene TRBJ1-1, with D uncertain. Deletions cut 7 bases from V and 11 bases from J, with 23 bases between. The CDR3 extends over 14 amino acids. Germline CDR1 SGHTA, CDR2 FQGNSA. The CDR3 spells CASIEEGTLSRAFF. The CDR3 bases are TGTGCCAGCATCGAAGAGGGTACATTAAGTCGGGCTTTCTTT.

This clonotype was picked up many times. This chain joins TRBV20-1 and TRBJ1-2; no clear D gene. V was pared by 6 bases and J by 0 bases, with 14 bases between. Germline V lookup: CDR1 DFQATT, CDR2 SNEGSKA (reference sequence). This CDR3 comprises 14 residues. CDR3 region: CSAPGGEANYGYTF. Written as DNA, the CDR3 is TGCAGTGCCCCAGGCGGGGAAGCTAACTATGGCTACACCTTC.